Presented here are 16 T cell receptor beta chains from one specimen sequenced in a study of blood T cell repertoires in COVID-19 (dated by TCRdb to between 2020 and 2021). The library was generated by the immunoSEQ multiplex PCR assay. Entries here come from immuneACCESS through TCRdb and include only in-frame sequences with V and J called. Some clones fail to appear in such tables; in the studies checked, an unresolved V gene covers under half of the shortfall, and the cause of the remainder is unknown. The sample contains 250,000 or so clones, 90% of them found a single time. The leading ten clones occupy roughly 4.3% of the sample. The sequenced sample consisted of PBMCs or T cells enriched from blood (not recorded which). The source of these receptors is a woman aged 30 to 39 with acute COVID-19.

V gene TRBV30 combines with J gene TRBJ2-2; a possible D gene is TRBD1 (6 bases). The ends were cut back, 7 bases at V and 0 bases at J, with 12 bases in the middle. The CDR3 totals 14 residues. The germline CDR1 and CDR2 sequences are GTSNPN and SVGIG (reference sequence). The CDR3 DNA follows: TGTGCCTTTTCTAGACAGGCGAACACCGGGGAGCTGTTTTTT. Protein: CAFSRQANTGELFF.

On this clone itself: One junction end disagrees with the germline gene, perhaps due to a read error. The gene calls are TRBV20-1 and TRBJ2-5; the D gene is possibly TRBD1 (6 bases). Germline CDR1 DFQATT, CDR2 SNEGSKA (reference sequence). The CDR3 has 10 residues. CDR3 in DNA: TGCGGTGCGCAGGGGGAGACCCAGTACTTC. Amino acids: CGAQGETQYF.

This clone came up once. The rearrangement uses TRBV7-8 and TRBJ2-3; maybe TRBD2 (6 bases). CDR1 and CDR2 from the germline V gene are SGHVS and FQNEAQ. With 2 bases removed from V and 0 bases from J, the gap between germline ends came to 12 bases. The CDR3 has 16 residues. The CDR3 DNA follows: TGTGCCAGCAGCTTATCCCTCGGAGGGAGCACAGATACGCAGTATTTT. This translates into CASSLSLGGSTDTQYF.

The rearrangement links TRBV9 to TRBJ1-4; 9 bases are shared with TRBD1. Germline-derived CDR1 and CDR2 are SGDLS and YYNGEE. The CDR3 has 18 residues. V dropped 4 bases and J dropped 3; count of bases not matched to a gene: 13. CDR3 loop: CASSLRAGQGPANEKLFF. CDR3 in DNA: TGTGCCAGCAGCCTCCGGGCGGGACAGGGCCCTGCTAATGAAAAACTGTTTTTT.

CDR3: CASSPGTRSTDTQYF. For the CDR3, the DNA is TGTGCCAGCAGTCCCGGGACTAGAAGCACAGATACGCAGTATTTT. The chain joins TRBV6-4 to TRBJ2-3, with 8 bases lining up with TRBD2. The CDR3 is 15 residues long. J gave up 0 bases and V 5 bases, and 4 bases lay outside the gene matches. Germline loops: CDR1 MRHNA, CDR2 SNTAGT.

A single count supports this clone. V is TRBV4-2 and J is TRBJ1-1; 7 bases map to TRBD1. The trim removed 0 bases at V and 6 bases at J, leaving 7 bases unmatched. This CDR3 comprises 15 residues. Germline V gives CDR1 LGHNA, CDR2 YNFKEQ. The CDR3: CASSQETGKIPEAFF. The DNA of the CDR3 is TGTGCCAGCAGCCAAGAGACAGGGAAGATACCTGAAGCTTTCTTT.

The chain couples TRBV7-3 to TRBJ2-1, with TRBD2 matching 7 bases. This CDR3 is 16 amino acids long. Germline values: CDR1 SGHTA, CDR2 FQGTGA. V was pared by 2 bases and J by 6 bases, with 10 bases of the junction left unmatched. The CDR3 loop reads CASSLGGDPAVNEQFF. The CDR3 DNA sequence: TGTGCCAGCAGCTTAGGGGGGGACCCGGCGGTCAATGAGCAGTTCTTC.

V usage is TRBV28 and J usage is TRBJ1-2; TRBD1 agrees at 9 bases. Germline V lookup: CDR1 MDHEN, CDR2 SYDVKM. The CDR3 loop spans 15 amino acids. Trimming removed 5 bases from V and 2 bases from J; junction bases left unmatched: 6. The CDR3 region is CASSTSTGGNYGYTF. In nucleotides, the CDR3 is TGTGCCAGCAGTACCTCCACAGGGGGCAACTATGGCTACACCTTC.

The chain carries TRBV4-1 and TRBJ1-3; 7 nucleotides line up with TRBD1. The V and J ends lost 4 bases and 0 bases, in that order; junction bases with no gene match: 6. Germline CDR1 is MGHRA and CDR2 is YSYEKL. There are 16 residues in the CDR3. CDR3 residues: CASSPPDRTSGNTIYF. DNA of the CDR3: TGCGCCAGCAGCCCGCCGGACAGGACCTCTGGAAACACCATATATTTT.

The chain recombines TRBV19 with TRBJ2-2, with 11 bases identical to TRBD2. Germline assignment: CDR1 LNHDA and CDR2 SQIVND (reference sequence). CDR3 length: 16 residues. V shed 7 bases and J 7 bases; nucleotides not matched to a gene: 11. CDR3 nucleotides: TGTGCCAGTATTAAAATAGCGGGAGGGCCTAGCGGGGAGCTGTTTTTT. This codes for CASIKIAGGPSGELFF.

The sample holds one count of this clone. V and J are TRBV5-1 and TRBJ1-2; 8 positions agree with TRBD1. With 4 bases clipped from V and 0 bases from J, the junction kept 5 bases outside the gene matches. This CDR3 contains 15 residues. CDR1 and CDR2 from the germline V gene are SGHRS and YFSETQ. The CDR3 loop reads CASSTGQGTNYGYTF. CDR3 DNA: TGCGCCAGCAGCACTGGACAGGGTACTAACTATGGCTACACCTTC. The full variable domain, its missing parts supplied by reference TRBV5-1 and TRBJ1-2, is KAGVTQTPRYLIKTRGQQVTLSCSPISGHRSVSWYQQTPGQGLQFLFEYFSETQRNKGNFPGRFSGRQFSNSRSEMNVSTLELGDSALYLCASSTGQGTNYGYTFGSGTRLTVV.

V is TRBV24-1 and J is TRBJ2-5; a possible D gene is TRBD1 (6 bases). The CDR3 is made up of 14 amino acids. Deletions cut 4 bases from V and 7 bases from J, with 15 bases between. Germline CDR1 reads KGHDR; CDR2 reads SFDVKD. The CDR3 spells CATSDYRVAGTQYF. The CDR3 DNA reads TGTGCCACCAGTGACTACAGGGTGGCGGGGACCCAGTACTTC.

This clone was counted a single time. This chain uses TRBV29-1 with TRBJ2-2, with D possibly being TRBD2 (5 bases). The CDR3 runs to 16 residues. V was shortened by 6 bases and J by 5 bases, with 22 bases between the two germline ends. Per germline, CDR1 SQVTM and CDR2 ANQGSEA. This CDR3 is CSVPRDPPMGTGELFF. The CDR3, as DNA: TGCAGCGTACCCCGGGATCCTCCAATGGGAACCGGGGAGCTGTTTTTT.

This CDR3 is CASSPYGESQETQYF. In DNA form, the CDR3 reads TGTGCCAGCTCACCGTACGGGGAGTCACAAGAGACCCAGTACTTC. The chain carries TRBV18 and TRBJ2-5, with D possibly matching TRBD2 (5 bases). CDR1 is KGHSH, CDR2 LQKENI, per germline. With 3 bases removed from V and 2 bases from J, the gap between germline ends came to 13 bases. The CDR3 has 15 residues. Together with reference TRBV18 and TRBJ2-5, the CDR3 gives the full variable domain: NAGVMQNPRHLVRRRGQEARLRCSPMKGHSHVYWYRQLPEEGLKFMVYLQKENIIDESGMPKERFSAEFPKEGPSILRIQQVVRGDSAAYFCASSPYGESQETQYFGPGTRLLVL.

This sequence joins TRBV3-1 (or the pseudogene TRBV3-2) and TRBJ2-3; D remains ambiguous. The CDR3 runs 12 residues. V lost 3 bases, J lost 6 bases, and 7 bases lay in between. Germline V gene lookup returns CDR1 LGHDT and CDR2 YNNKEL (reference sequence). This CDR3 reads CASSQSADTQYF. The CDR3 DNA reads TGTGCCAGCAGCCAGAGCGCGGATACGCAGTATTTT.

This chain uses TRBV19 with TRBJ2-7, with TRBD2 as a possible D gene (6 bases). Trimming took 2 bases from V and 3 from J, leaving 8 bases between them. Germline V lookup: CDR1 LNHDA, CDR2 SQIVND (reference sequence). The CDR3 spans 13 residues. The CDR3 reads CASSITSSYEQYF. The CDR3 nucleotides are TGTGCCAGTAGTATAACTAGCAGCTACGAGCAGTACTTC. The entire variable domain, with the rest obtained from reference TRBV19 and TRBJ2-7, is as follows: DGGITQSPKYLFRKEGQNVTLSCEQNLNHDAMYWYRQDPGQGLRLIYYSQIVNDFQKGDIAEGYSVSREKKESFPLTVTSAQKNPTAFYLCASSITSSYEQYFGPGTRLTVT.